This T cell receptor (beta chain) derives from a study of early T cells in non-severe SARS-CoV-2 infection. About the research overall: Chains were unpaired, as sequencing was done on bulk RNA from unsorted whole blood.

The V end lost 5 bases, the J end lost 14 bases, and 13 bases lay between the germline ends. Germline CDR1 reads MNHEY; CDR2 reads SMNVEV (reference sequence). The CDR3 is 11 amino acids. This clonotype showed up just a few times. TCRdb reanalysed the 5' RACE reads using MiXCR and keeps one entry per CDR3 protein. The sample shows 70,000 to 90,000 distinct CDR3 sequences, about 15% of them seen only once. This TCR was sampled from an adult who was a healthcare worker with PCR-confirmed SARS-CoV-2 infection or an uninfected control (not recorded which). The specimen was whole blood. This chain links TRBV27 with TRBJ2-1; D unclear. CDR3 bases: TGTGCCAGCAGTAATAGCAAGCTCAAGTTCTTC. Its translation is CASSNSKLKFF.